Listed below are T cell receptor beta chains from one sample, sequenced in a study of T cell responses to AZD1222 COVID-19 vaccine. Measured with immunoSEQ multiplex PCR; TCRdb has only the in-frame clones, and not every one. The sample consists of about 140,000 clones, 90% to 95% of them appearing once. The input for sequencing was peripheral blood, taken 28 days after the second AZD1222 dose. The receptors come from an adult who received the AZD1222 COVID-19 vaccine. CDR3s include the opening cysteine and the closing phenylalanine or tryptophan. Each record gives: V gene, D gene, clone size, J gene, CDR3 DNA, CDR3 protein. The D gene is left open where the match is weak. Size tells how often a clone was seen (once, few, many) or the class of an expanded clone, and some rows leave it out.

V: TRBV5-4; D: .; size: .; J: TRBJ2-7; DNA: TGTGCCAGCAGCTTTAGAGGAAATCCCTACGAGCAGTACTTC; CDR3: CASSFRGNPYEQYF
V: TRBV28; D: TRBD1; size: .; J: TRBJ1-2; DNA: TGTGCCAGCAGCCCTGGACAGGGGTTTAACTATGGCTACACCTTC; CDR3: CASSPGQGFNYGYTF
V: TRBV28; D: .; size: .; J: TRBJ2-7; DNA: TGTGCCAGCAGTTTAAATACCTACGAGCAGTACTTC; CDR3: CASSLNTYEQYF
V: TRBV10-3; D: .; size: .; J: TRBJ1-2; DNA: TGTGCCATCAGTGAGCCGAAACTCTTCGGGAGCTATGGCTACACCTTC; CDR3: CAISEPKLFGSYGYTF
V: TRBV18; D: .; size: .; J: TRBJ2-3; DNA: TGTGCCAGCTCACCTTTCTCTGAGGGGCGCGGGATAGATACGCAGTATTTT; CDR3: CASSPFSEGRGIDTQYF
V: TRBV7-9; D: .; size: .; J: TRBJ2-5; DNA: TGTGCCAGCAGCTCCTGGACGGGAAGGGAGGAGACCCAGTACTTC; CDR3: CASSSWTGREETQYF
V: TRBV28; D: .; size: .; J: TRBJ1-1; DNA: TGTGCCAGCAGTTCCTGGAGGACTGAAGCTTTCTTT; CDR3: CASSSWRTEAFF
V: TRBV4-1; D: .; size: .; J: TRBJ1-5; DNA: TGCGCCAGCAGCCAAGATTCAGGGGGCAATCAGCCCCAGCATTTT; CDR3: CASSQDSGGNQPQHF
V: TRBV7-3; D: .; size: .; J: TRBJ1-1; DNA: TGTGCCAGCACCCCAAGGGGGGACACTGAAGCTTTCTTT; CDR3: CASTPRGDTEAFF
V: TRBV7-2; D: .; size: .; J: TRBJ2-5; DNA: TGTGCCAGCAGCTTAGGTGGCAACCAAGAGACCCAGTACTTC; CDR3: CASSLGGNQETQYF
V: TRBV28; D: .; size: .; J: TRBJ1-5; DNA: TGTGCCAGCAGTTTCGTAGGGACGAATCAGCCCCAGCATTTT; CDR3: CASSFVGTNQPQHF
V: TRBV2; D: .; size: .; J: TRBJ2-3; DNA: TGTGCCAGCAGTGAGGGGCTAGCGTACGGTACGCAGTATTTT; CDR3: CASSEGLAYGTQYF
V: TRBV30; D: .; size: .; J: TRBJ1-6; DNA: TGTGCCTGGGCAGGGTCGGGCAATTCACCCCTCCACTTT; CDR3: CAWAGSGNSPLHF
V: TRBV19; D: TRBD1; size: .; J: TRBJ1-1; DNA: TGTGCCAGTAGTGAACCGGGACAGGTCTTCCAGAACACTGAAGCTTTCTTT; CDR3: CASSEPGQVFQNTEAFF
V: TRBV6-4; D: TRBD2; size: .; J: TRBJ2-7; DNA: TGTGCCAGCAGTTACTTTAAGGCACCATCCCTAGCGGGTTACGAGCAGTACTTC; CDR3: CASSYFKAPSLAGYEQYF
V: TRBV6-5; D: .; size: once; J: TRBJ1-2; DNA: TGTGCCAGCAGTCAGGGTACCTATGGCTACACCTTC; CDR3: CASSQGTYGYTF
V: TRBV7-9; D: TRBD1; size: .; J: TRBJ2-7; DNA: TGTGCCAGCAGCGCTAGACCGGGACAGGGAATCCCTGGCGAGCAGTACTTC; CDR3: CASSARPGQGIPGEQYF
V: TRBV5-6; D: .; size: .; J: TRBJ2-1; DNA: TGTGCCAGCAGCTGGGGACAATACAATGAGCAGTTCTTC; CDR3: CASSWGQYNEQFF
V: TRBV19; D: .; size: .; J: TRBJ2-1; DNA: TGTGCCAGTAGTATGTGGGGAAGCTACAATGAGCAGTTCTTC; CDR3: CASSMWGSYNEQFF
V: TRBV6-1; D: .; size: .; J: TRBJ1-2; DNA: TGTGCCAGCAATGAAGGACATCGCTTCTATGGCTACACCTTC; CDR3: CASNEGHRFYGYTF
V: TRBV7-9; D: .; size: .; J: TRBJ1-4; DNA: TGTGCCAGCAGCCCCGGACCGTATGAAAAACTGTTTTTT; CDR3: CASSPGPYEKLFF
V: TRBV21-1; D: .; size: .; J: TRBJ2-7; DNA: TGTGCCAGCAGCACGGGCAGGAGGTACGAGCAGTACTTC; CDR3: CASSTGRRYEQYF
V: TRBV7-9; D: .; size: .; J: TRBJ2-3; DNA: TGTGCCAGCAGATACGGACAAGATACGCAGTATTTT; CDR3: CASRYGQDTQYF
V: TRBV27; D: .; size: .; J: TRBJ2-1; DNA: TGTGCCAGCAGAGATCTGGCGGGATACAATGAGCAGTTCTTC; CDR3: CASRDLAGYNEQFF
V: TRBV5-1; D: .; size: .; J: TRBJ2-7; DNA: TGCGCCAGCAGCGACCATTCCTACGAGCAGTACTTC; CDR3: CASSDHSYEQYF
V: TRBV7-9; D: .; size: few; J: TRBJ1-1; DNA: TGTGCCAGCAGCTCACCGACAGGAAGGGTGTCTGAAGCTTTCTTT; CDR3: CASSSPTGRVSEAFF
V: TRBV28; D: .; size: .; J: TRBJ2-3; DNA: TGTGCCAGCTTATCCCAGGGCGGCACAGATACGCAGTATTTT; CDR3: CASLSQGGTDTQYF